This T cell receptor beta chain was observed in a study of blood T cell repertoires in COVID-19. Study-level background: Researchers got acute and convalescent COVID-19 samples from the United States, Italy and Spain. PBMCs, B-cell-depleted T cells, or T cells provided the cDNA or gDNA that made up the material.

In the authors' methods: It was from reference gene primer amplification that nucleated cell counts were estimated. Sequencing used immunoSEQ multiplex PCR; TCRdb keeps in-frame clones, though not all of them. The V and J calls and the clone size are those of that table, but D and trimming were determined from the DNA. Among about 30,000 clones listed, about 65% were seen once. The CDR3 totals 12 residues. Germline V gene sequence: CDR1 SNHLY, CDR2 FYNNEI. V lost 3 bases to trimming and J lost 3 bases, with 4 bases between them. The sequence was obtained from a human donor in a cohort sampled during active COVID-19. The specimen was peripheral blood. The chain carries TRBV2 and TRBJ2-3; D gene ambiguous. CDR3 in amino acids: CASSERTDTQYF. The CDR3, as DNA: TGTGCCAGCAGTGAGAGGACAGATACGCAGTATTTT.